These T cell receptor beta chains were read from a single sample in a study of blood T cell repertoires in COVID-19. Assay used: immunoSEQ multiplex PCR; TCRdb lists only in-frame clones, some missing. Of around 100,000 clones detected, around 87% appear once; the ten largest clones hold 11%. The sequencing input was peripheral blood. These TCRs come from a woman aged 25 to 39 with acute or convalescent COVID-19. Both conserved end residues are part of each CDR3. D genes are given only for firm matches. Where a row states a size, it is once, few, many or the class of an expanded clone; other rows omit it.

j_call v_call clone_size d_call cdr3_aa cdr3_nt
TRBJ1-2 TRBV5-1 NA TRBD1 CASRATGGVDGYTF TGCGCCAGCAGGGCGACAGGGGGCGTTGATGGCTACACCTTC
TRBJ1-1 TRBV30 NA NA CAWSADRNTEAFF TGTGCCTGGAGTGCCGACAGAAACACTGAAGCTTTCTTT
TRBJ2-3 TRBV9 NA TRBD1 CASTPGQGTDTQYF TGTGCCAGCACCCCGGGACAGGGGACAGATACGCAGTATTTT
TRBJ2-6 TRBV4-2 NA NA CASSQDPGHVRSGANVLTF TGTGCCAGCAGCCAAGATCCGGGACACGTCCGCTCTGGGGCCAACGTCCTGACTTTC
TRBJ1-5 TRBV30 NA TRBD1 CAWTGGPNQPQHF TGTGCCTGGACAGGGGGACCTAATCAGCCCCAGCATTTT
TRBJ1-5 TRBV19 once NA CASSYSYSNQPQHF TGTGCCAGTAGCTACTCGTATAGCAATCAGCCCCAGCATTTT
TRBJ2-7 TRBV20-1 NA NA CSAQGFYEQYF TGCAGTGCCCAGGGTTTTTACGAGCAGTACTTC
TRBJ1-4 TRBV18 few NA CASSPWGANEKLFF TGTGCCAGCTCACCCTGGGGAGCTAATGAAAAACTGTTTTTT
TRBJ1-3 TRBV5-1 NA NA CASRDGGSGNTIYF TGCGCCAGCAGGGATGGGGGGTCTGGAAACACCATATATTTT
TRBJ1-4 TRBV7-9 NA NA CASSHTGSREKLFF TGTGCCAGCAGCCATACAGGGTCTAGGGAAAAACTGTTTTTT
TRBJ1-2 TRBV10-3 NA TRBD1 CAIRTGGLYGYTF TGTGCCATCCGGACAGGGGGTCTCTATGGCTACACCTTC
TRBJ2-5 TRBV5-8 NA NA CASSLGRPTQYF TGTGCCAGCAGCTTGGGGAGGCCGACCCAGTACTTC
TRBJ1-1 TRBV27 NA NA CASRLTVGTEAFF TGTGCCAGCAGGCTCACAGTAGGCACTGAAGCTTTCTTT
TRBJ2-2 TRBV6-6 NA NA CASSLTGELFF TGTGCCAGCAGCCTTACCGGGGAGCTGTTTTTT
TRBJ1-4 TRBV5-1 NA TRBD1 CASSGQGSNEKLFF TGCGCCAGCAGCGGACAGGGGAGTAATGAAAAACTGTTTTTT
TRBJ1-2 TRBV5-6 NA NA CASSFWGGYGYTF TGTGCCAGCAGCTTCTGGGGAGGCTATGGCTACACCTTC
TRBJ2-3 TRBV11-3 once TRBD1 CASSSRGTGADTQYF TGTGCCAGCAGTTCCCGTGGGACAGGGGCAGATACGCAGTATTTT
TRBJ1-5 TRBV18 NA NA CASSPGQGHNQPQHF TGTGCCAGCTCACCAGGGCAGGGACACAATCAGCCCCAGCATTTT
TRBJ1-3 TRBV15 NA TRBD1 CATSRKGGAGNTIYF TGTGCCACCAGCAGGAAAGGGGGCGCGGGAAACACCATATATTTT
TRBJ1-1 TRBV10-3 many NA CAISGVAGDTEAFF TGTGCCATCAGTGGGGTGGCAGGGGACACTGAAGCTTTCTTT
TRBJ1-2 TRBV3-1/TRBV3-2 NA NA CASSQDAGFEGSYGYTF TGTGCCAGCAGCCAAGACGCGGGGTTCGAGGGTTCGTATGGCTACACCTTC
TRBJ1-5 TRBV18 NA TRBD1 CASSPGQGQNQPQHF TGTGCCAGCTCACCGGGACAGGGCCAAAATCAGCCCCAGCATTTT
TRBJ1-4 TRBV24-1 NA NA CATSDTSEDMGEKLFF TGTGCCACCAGTGATACCTCAGAGGACATGGGGGAAAAACTGTTTTTT
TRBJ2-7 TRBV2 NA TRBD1 CASVDRGRSYEQYF TGTGCCAGCGTTGACAGGGGGAGATCCTACGAGCAGTACTTC
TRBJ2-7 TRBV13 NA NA CASSLVPDKAYEQYF TGTGCCAGCAGCTTAGTCCCCGACAAGGCCTACGAGCAGTACTTC
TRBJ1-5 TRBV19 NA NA CASNPGGNQPQHF TGTGCCAGTAACCCGGGGGGCAATCAGCCCCAGCATTTT
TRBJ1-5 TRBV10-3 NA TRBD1 CAISEDRGNQPQHF TGTGCCATCAGCGAAGACAGGGGCAATCAGCCCCAGCATTTT
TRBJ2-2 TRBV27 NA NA CASSRASGSWAGELFF TGTGCCAGCAGTCGGGCCTCCGGGAGCTGGGCCGGGGAGCTGTTTTTT
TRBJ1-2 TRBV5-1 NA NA CASSFRDYGYTF TGCGCCAGCAGCTTCAGGGACTATGGCTACACCTTC
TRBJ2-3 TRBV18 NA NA CASSPPSSSTDTQYF TGTGCCAGCTCACCACCGTCGAGTAGCACAGATACGCAGTATTTT
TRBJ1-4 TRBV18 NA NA CASSPGQTATNEKLFF TGTGCCAGCTCACCAGGACAAACCGCAACTAATGAAAAACTGTTTTTT
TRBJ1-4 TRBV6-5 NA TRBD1 CASTAGGYEKLFF TGTGCCAGCACGGCAGGGGGATATGAAAAACTGTTTTTT
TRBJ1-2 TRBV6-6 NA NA CASSYSRQAGDGYTF TGTGCCAGCAGTTACTCGCGACAGGCCGGAGATGGCTACACCTTC
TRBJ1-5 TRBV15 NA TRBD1 CATSRGQGEGQPQHF TGTGCCACCAGCCGCGGACAGGGGGAAGGTCAGCCCCAGCATTTT
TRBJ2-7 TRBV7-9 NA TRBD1 CASSWIPGQGLEEQYF TGTGCCAGCAGTTGGATCCCGGGACAGGGCCTTGAAGAGCAGTACTTC
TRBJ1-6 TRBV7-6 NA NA CASSLGAGLSPLHF TGTGCCAGCAGCTTAGGGGCAGGGTTGTCACCCCTCCACTTT
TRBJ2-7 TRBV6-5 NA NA CASTRDRAYEQYF TGTGCCAGCACTAGAGACAGAGCCTACGAGCAGTACTTC
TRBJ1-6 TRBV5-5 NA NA CASSLERSSYNSPLHF TGTGCCAGCAGCTTGGAGCGGAGCTCCTATAATTCACCCCTCCACTTT
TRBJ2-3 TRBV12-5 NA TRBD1 CASGLVPPPTGKLVDTQYF TGTGCTAGTGGTTTGGTCCCCCCTCCGACAGGGAAGCTGGTGGATACGCAGTATTTT
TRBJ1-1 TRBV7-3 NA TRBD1 CASSLTRAGTGDTEAFF TGTGCCAGCAGCTTAACGAGGGCCGGGACAGGGGACACTGAAGCTTTCTTT
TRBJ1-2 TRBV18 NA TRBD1 CASSPKDRGVVGYTF TGTGCCAGCTCACCGAAGGACAGGGGAGTTGTCGGCTACACCTTC
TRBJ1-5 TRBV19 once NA CASSVGSNQPQHF TGTGCCAGTAGCGTCGGTAGCAATCAGCCCCAGCATTTT
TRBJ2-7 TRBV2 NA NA CASSEHRFEQYF TGTGCCAGCAGTGAACACAGGTTCGAGCAGTACTTC
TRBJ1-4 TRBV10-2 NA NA CASSGSTGSGEKLFF TGCGCCAGCAGTGGATCCACAGGTTCAGGGGAAAAACTGTTTTTT
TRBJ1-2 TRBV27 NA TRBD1 CASADRGGNGYTF TGTGCCAGCGCGGACAGGGGAGGTAATGGCTACACCTTC
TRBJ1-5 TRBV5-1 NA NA CASRGDLSPNQPQHF TGCGCCAGCAGGGGGGACTTAAGCCCCAATCAGCCCCAGCATTTT
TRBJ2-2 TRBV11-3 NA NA CASSFSGSAGELFF TGTGCCAGCAGCTTCTCGGGTTCCGCCGGGGAGCTGTTTTTT